What follows are 3 T cell receptor beta chains derived from one specimen sequenced in a study of CD4 and CD8 cells across lung adenocarcinoma regions. A single record per CDR3 protein comes from TCRdb applying MiXCR to the PCR reads. The sample lists about 9,200 distinct CDR3 sequences, 45% to 60% occurring once. The specimen sequenced was CD8+ T cells from the margin of a lung tumor. These TCRs come from a male donor with lung adenocarcinoma. The CD4 and CD8 labels of this study may be unreliable.

This clonotype has only a few counts. The chain couples TRBV5-1 to TRBJ2-1; 7 bases fit TRBD2. V lost 2 bases and J lost 6; bases outside the gene matches: 11. The CDR3 consists of 16 residues. Germline V CDR1 and CDR2: SGHRS, YFSETQ. The CDR3 bases are TGCGCCAGCAGCTTACCCGCGGCTAGCGGCCTCAATGAGCAGTTCTTC. This gives the protein CASSLPAASGLNEQFF.

This clonotype was counted ten times or more. The chain is built from TRBV6-1 and TRBJ2-6; no firm D call. This CDR3 comprises 19 residues. Between the trimmed V and J ends, which lost 2 bases and 0 bases, there was a span of 17 bases. Germline CDR1 reads MNHNS; CDR2 reads SASEGT. The CDR3 region has the DNA TGTGCCAGCAGTGAACTAAACGGATACTTAATCTCTGGGGCCAACGTCCTGACTTTC. Protein sequence: CASSELNGYLISGANVLTF.

This clonotype was recorded a few times. This chain links TRBV27 with TRBJ2-1; D is possibly TRBD1 (6 bases). Trimming cost V 8 bases and J 0 bases, with 17 bases left between them. Germline CDR1 reads MNHEY; CDR2 reads SMNVEV (reference sequence). The CDR3 runs 16 residues. The CDR3 loop reads CASRSTGTSSYNEQFF. DNA for the CDR3: TGTGCCAGCCGATCCACAGGGACCAGCTCCTACAATGAGCAGTTCTTC.